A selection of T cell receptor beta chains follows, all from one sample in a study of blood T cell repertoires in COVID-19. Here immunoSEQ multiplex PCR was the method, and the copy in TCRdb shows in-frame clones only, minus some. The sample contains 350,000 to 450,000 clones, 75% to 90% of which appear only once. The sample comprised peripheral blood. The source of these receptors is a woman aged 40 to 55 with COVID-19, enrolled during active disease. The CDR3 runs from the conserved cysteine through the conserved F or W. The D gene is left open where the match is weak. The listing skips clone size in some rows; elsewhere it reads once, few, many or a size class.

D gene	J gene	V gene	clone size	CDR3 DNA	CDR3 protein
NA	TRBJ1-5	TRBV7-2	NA	TGTGCCAGCAGCCTAGGGAGGGACGGTCAGCCCCAGCATTTT	CASSLGRDGQPQHF
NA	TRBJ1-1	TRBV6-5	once	TGTGCCAGCAGTCCAAAAATGAACACTGAAGCTTTCTTT	CASSPKMNTEAFF
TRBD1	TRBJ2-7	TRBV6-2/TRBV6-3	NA	TGTGCCAGCAGTTCTCCGGGACAGGGTCAGTACTTC	CASSSPGQGQYF
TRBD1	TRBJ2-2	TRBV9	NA	TGTGCCAGCAACCAGGGGGCCGGGGAGCTGTTTTTT	CASNQGAGELFF
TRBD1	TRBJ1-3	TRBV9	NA	TGTGCCAGCAGCGTAGGGACAGGTTCCTTCTCTGGAAACACCATATATTTT	CASSVGTGSFSGNTIYF
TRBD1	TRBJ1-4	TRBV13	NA	TGTGCCAGCAGCTTAGGGGACAGGGACGAAAAACTGTTTTTT	CASSLGDRDEKLFF
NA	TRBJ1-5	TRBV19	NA	TGTGCCAGTAGTATCCTTGGGCTGGGTCAGCCCCAGCATTTT	CASSILGLGQPQHF
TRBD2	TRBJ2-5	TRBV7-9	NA	TGTGCCAGCAGCTTAGATTTGCGGGAGGATCGAGAGACCCAGTACTTC	CASSLDLREDRETQYF
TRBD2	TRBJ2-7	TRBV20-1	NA	TGCAGCCATGGCGGGGGGGCCGAGCAGTACTTC	CSHGGGAEQYF
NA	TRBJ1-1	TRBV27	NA	TGTGCCAGCAGTTTATTTCCAGGGATGAACACTGAAGCTTTCTTT	CASSLFPGMNTEAFF
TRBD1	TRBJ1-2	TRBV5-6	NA	TGTGCCAGCAGCTTGTGGACAGGGGAAGGCTACACCTTC	CASSLWTGEGYTF
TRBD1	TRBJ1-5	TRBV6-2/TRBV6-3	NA	TGTGCCAGCAGCGAGGGACAGTACAATCAGCCCCAGCATTTT	CASSEGQYNQPQHF
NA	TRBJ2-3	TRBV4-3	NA	TGCGCCAGCAGCCAAGATTTAACCCCGAGGCCGCGGTATTTT	CASSQDLTPRPRYF
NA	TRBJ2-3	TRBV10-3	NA	TGTGCCACAGCCCCGAGGGGCGGGAAAGGGGCGGATACGCAGTATTTT	CATAPRGGKGADTQYF
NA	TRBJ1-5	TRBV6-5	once	TGTGCCAGCAGTTACGGGGGCCGCAATCAGCCCCAGCATTTT	CASSYGGRNQPQHF
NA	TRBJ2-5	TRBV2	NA	TGTGCCAGCAGGGTTACTAGCAAAGAGACCCAGTACTTC	CASRVTSKETQYF
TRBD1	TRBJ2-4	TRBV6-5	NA	TGTGCCAGCAGGGTTCAGGGGGCAAGAAACATTCAGTACTTC	CASRVQGARNIQYF
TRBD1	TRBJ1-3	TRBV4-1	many	TGCGCCAGCAGCCAACAACCAGGGACAGGGGGCAGAAACACCATATATTTT	CASSQQPGTGGRNTIYF
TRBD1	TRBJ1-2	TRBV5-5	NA	TGTGCCAGCAGCCGCAGGGACAGGGAGGCGTCTGGCTACACCTTC	CASSRRDREASGYTF
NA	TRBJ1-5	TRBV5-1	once	TGCGCCAGCAGCTTGGACTCAACAGATCAGCCCCAGCATTTT	CASSLDSTDQPQHF
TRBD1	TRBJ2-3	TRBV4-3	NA	TGCGCCAGCAGCCCAGGGGACAGGGTAGACACAGATACGCAGTATTTT	CASSPGDRVDTDTQYF
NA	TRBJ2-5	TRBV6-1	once	TGTGCCAGCAGTGAGGTGGGGGGGACCCAGTACTTC	CASSEVGGTQYF
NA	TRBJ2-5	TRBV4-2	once	TGTGCCAGCAGCCAGGGAGAGACACCGGCGGGAGAGACCCAGTACTTC	CASSQGETPAGETQYF